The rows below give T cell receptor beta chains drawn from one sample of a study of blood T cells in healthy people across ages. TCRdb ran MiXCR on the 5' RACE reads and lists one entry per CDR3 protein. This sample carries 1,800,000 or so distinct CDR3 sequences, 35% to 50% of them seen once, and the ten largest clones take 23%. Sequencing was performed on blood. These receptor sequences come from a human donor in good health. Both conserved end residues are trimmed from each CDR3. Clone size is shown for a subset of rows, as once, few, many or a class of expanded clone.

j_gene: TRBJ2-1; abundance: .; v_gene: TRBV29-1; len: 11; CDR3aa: SVEDSRGYEQF
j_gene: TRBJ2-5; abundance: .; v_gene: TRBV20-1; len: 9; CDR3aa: SARAWETQY
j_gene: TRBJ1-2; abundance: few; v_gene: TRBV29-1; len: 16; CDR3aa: SVEDNGTGGSNNYGYT
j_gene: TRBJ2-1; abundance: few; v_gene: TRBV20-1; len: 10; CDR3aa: SARDPVNEQF
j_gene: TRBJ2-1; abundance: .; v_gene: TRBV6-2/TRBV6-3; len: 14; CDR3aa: ASSYGWVEISNEQF
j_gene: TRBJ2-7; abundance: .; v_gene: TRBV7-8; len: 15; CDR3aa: ASSLVAGGISLYEQY
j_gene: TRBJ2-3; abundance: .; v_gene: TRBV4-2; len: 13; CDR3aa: ASSQEGAGTDTQY
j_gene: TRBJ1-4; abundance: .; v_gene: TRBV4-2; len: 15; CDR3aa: ASSQVIGGRKNEKLF
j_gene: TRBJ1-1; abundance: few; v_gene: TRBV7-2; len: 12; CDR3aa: ASSQLRGRTEAF
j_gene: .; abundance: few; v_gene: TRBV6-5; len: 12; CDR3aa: ASSYGRQAYEQY
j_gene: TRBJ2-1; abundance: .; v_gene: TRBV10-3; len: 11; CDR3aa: ALRQGDYNEQF
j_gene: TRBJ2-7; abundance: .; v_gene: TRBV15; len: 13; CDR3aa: ATSSTGESSYEQY
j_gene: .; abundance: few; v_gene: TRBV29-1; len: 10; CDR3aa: SVYFSIGEQY
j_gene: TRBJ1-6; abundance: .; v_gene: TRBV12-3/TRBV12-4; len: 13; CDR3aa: ASSLSGTGPSPLH
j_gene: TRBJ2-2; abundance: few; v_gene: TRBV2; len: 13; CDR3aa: ASSLDRVNTGELF
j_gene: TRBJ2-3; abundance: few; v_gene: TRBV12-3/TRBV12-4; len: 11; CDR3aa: ASSNLRANTQY
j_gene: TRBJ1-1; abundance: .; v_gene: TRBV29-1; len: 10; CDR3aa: SVWTSRGEAF
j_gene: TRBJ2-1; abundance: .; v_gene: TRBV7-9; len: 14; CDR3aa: ASSLGPGTSWDEQF
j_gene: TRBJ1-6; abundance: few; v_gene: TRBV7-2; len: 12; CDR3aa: ASNRQSFNSPLH
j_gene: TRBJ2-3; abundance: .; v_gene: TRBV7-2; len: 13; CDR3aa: ASSPGRARLGTQY
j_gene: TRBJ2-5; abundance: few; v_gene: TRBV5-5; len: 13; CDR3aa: ASSLVGGTGTTQY
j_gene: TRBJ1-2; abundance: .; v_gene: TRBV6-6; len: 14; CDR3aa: ASSYSRSGANYGYT
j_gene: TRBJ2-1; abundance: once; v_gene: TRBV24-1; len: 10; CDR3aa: ATSDWTGEQF
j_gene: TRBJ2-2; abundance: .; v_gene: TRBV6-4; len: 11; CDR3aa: ASSASNTGELF
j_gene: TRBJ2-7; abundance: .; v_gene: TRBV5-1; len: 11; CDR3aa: ASSSGFSGEQY
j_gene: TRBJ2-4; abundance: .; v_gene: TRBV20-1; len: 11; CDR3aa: SAMRLAGNIQY
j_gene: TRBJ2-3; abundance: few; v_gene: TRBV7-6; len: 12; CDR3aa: ASSLPLRLDTQY
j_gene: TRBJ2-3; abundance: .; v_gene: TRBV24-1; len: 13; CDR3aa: ATSLSAGGTDTQY
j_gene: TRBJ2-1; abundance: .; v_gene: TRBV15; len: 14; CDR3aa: ATSRDGPSSYNEQF
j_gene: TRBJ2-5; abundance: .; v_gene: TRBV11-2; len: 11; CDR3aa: ASSLDETGTQY
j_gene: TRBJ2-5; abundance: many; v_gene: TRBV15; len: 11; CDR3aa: ATRLAGGETQY
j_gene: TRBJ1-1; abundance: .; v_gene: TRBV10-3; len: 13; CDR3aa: AISETGGRFAEAF
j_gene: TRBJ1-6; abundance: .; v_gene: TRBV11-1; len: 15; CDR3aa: ASSIKTEYPYNSPLH
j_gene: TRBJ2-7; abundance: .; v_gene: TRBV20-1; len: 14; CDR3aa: SARDRRGKGTYEQY
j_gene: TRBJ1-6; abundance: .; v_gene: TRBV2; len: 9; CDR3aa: AGRRGSPLH
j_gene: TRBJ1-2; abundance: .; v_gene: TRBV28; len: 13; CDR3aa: ASSSIQQGAPGYT
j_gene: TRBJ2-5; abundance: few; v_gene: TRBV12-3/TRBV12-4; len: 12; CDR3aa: ASSLSGGLETQY
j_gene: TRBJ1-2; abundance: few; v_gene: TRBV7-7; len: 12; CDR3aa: ASSFGQGTYGYT
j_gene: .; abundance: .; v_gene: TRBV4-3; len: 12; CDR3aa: ASSQGKGPYEQY
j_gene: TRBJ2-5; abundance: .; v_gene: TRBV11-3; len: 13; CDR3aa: ASSLRYNFGETQY
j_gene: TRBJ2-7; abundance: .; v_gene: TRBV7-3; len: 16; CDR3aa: ASSLRGPLKDSSYEQY
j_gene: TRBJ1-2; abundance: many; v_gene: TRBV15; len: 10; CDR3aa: ATSRDGYGYT
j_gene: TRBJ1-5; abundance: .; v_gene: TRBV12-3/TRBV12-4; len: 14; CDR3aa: ASSVQGAVRNQPQH
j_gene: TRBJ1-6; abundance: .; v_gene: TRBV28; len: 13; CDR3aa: ASSPGGSYNSPLH
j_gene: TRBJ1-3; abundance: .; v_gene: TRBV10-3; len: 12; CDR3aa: AISELQGGNTIY
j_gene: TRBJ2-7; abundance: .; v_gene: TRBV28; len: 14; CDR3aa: ASRRTGTGSSSEQY